This T cell receptor (beta chain) was retrieved from a study of blood T cells in healthy people across ages. A sample-barcoded 5' primer and a J-beta primer mix were used in a second PCR of roughly 7 to 11 cycles. One entry per CDR3 protein, called by TCRdb with MiXCR from the 5' RACE reads. The sample holds some 1.5 million distinct CDR3 sequences, roughly 43% seen once. This clonotype was detected a few times. The TCR sequence derives from a woman aged 18-35 years in good health. The sample was blood.

The CDR3 here is CAISDSGGSYNEQFF. The DNA of the CDR3 is TGTGCCATCAGTGATAGCGGGGGGTCCTACAATGAGCAGTTCTTC. The chain joins TRBV10-3 to TRBJ2-1, with 10 bases that match TRBD2. The CDR3 contains 15 residues. Germline V lookup: CDR1 ENHRY, CDR2 SYGVKD. J gave up 1 base and V 3 bases, and 0 bases lay outside the gene matches.